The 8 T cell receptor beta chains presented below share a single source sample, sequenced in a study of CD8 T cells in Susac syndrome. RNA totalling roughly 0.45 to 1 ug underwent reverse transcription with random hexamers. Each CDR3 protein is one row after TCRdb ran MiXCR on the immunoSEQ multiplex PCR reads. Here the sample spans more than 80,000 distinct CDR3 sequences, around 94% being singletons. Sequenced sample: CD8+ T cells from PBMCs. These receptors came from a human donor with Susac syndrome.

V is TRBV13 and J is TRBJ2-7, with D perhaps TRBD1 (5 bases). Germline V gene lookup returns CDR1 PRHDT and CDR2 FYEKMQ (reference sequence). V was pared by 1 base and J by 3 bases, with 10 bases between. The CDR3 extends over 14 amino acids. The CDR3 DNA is TGTGCCAGCAGCTTAGCAGGGTCCCGCTACGAGCAGTACTTC. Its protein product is CASSLAGSRYEQYF.

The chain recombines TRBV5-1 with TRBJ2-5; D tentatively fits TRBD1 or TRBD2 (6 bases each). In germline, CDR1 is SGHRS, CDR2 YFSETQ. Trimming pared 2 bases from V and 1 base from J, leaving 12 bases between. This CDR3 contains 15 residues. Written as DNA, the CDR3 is TGCGCCAGCAGCTTCGTAGGGGGGCCCCAAGAGACCCAGTACTTC. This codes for CASSFVGGPQETQYF.

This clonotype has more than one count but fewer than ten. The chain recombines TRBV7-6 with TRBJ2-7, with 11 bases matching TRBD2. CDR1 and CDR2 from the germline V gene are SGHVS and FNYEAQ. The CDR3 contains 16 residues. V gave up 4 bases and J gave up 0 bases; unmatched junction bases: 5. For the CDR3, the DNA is TGTGCCAGCAGCTCCGGGACTAGCGGTCCCTCCTACGAGCAGTACTTC. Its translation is CASSSGTSGPSYEQYF.

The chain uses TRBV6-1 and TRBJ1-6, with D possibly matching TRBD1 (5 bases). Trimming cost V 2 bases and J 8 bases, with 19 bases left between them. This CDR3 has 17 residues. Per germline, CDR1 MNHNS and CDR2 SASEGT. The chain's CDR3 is CASSELGVASLYSPLHF. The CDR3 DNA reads TGTGCCAGCAGTGAACTGGGGGTTGCCTCGCTCTATTCACCCCTCCACTTT.

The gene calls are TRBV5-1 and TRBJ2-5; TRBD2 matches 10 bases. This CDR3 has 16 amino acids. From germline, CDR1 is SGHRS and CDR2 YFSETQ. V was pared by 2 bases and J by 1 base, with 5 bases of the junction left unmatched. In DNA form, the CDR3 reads TGCGCCAGCAGCTTAGGACTAGCGGCTATCCAAGAGACCCAGTACTTC. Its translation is CASSLGLAAIQETQYF.

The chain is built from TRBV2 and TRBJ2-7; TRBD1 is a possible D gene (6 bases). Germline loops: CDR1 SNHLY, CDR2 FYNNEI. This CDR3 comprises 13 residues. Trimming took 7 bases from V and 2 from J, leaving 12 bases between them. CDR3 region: CASTLRDTYEQYF. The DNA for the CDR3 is TGTGCCAGCACCCTACGGGACACCTACGAGCAGTACTTC.

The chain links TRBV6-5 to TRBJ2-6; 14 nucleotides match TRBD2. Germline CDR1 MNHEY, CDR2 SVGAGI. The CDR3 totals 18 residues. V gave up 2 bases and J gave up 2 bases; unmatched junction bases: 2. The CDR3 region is CASSYETSGGAGANVLTF. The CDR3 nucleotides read TGTGCCAGCAGTTACGAGACTAGCGGGGGGGCTGGGGCCAACGTCCTGACTTTC.

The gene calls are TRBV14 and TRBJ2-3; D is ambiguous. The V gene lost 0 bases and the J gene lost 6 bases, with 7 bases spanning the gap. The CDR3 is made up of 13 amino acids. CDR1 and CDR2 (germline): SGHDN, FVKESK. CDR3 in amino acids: CASSQDGRDTQYF. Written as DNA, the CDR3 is TGTGCCAGCAGCCAAGATGGGCGGGATACGCAGTATTTT.